These 15 T cell receptor beta chains originate from one sample sequenced in a study of response to subunit inactivated influenza vaccine. MiXCR, run by TCRdb on the RT-PCR reads, gives a single entry per CDR3 protein. The table records 400,000 to 550,000 distinct CDR3 sequences, 25% of them present only once. The sample in question was CD4+ T cells sorted from PBMCs, obtained about 5 days after vaccination. The source is a man between 45 and 60 years old who received an inactivated influenza vaccine.

This clonotype was counted between two and nine times. V gene TRBV5-1 combines with J gene TRBJ2-5; D is unclear. The CDR3 consists of 14 residues. CDR1 and CDR2 (germline): SGHRS, YFSETQ. The V gene lost 4 bases and the J gene lost 3 bases, with 13 bases spanning the gap. Written as DNA, the CDR3 is TGCGCCAGCAGCCGTGATAAGGGAAAAGAGACCCAGTACTTC. Translation: CASSRDKGKETQYF.

This clonotype was detected ten times or more. The rearrangement uses TRBV7-8 and TRBJ1-2; 8 bases are shared with TRBD1. The CDR3 has 13 residues. Per germline, CDR1 SGHVS and CDR2 FQNEAQ. Germline trimming cut 5 bases from V and 8 bases from J; bases unmatched to any gene: 7. The CDR3 DNA sequence: TGTGCCAGCAGCGGCAGGGGGCTGGGAGGCTACACCTTC. Translating it yields CASSGRGLGGYTF.

The chain joins TRBV5-1 to TRBJ1-6; D gene uncertain. The CDR3 has 12 amino acids. CDR1 SGHRS and CDR2 YFSETQ come from the germline V gene. Trimming cost V 4 bases and J 5 bases, with 4 bases left between them. CDR3 region: CASSGNNSPLHF. The CDR3, as DNA: TGCGCCAGCAGCGGGAATAATTCACCCCTCCACTTT.

V is TRBV14 and J is TRBJ2-7, with D possibly matching TRBD1 (6 bases). CDR3 size: 15 residues. V lost 4 bases, J lost 2 bases, and 15 bases lay in between. CDR1 SGHDN and CDR2 FVKESK come from the germline V gene. CDR3 amino acids: CASSRDRDTAYEQYF. Written as DNA, the CDR3 is TGTGCCAGCAGCCGAGACCGGGACACAGCCTACGAGCAGTACTTC. The full variable domain, completed using reference TRBV14 and TRBJ2-7, is EAGVTQFPSHSVIEKGQTVTLRCDPISGHDNLYWYRRVMGKEIKFLLHFVKESKQDESGMPNNRFLAERTGGTYSTLKVQPAELEDSGVYFCASSRDRDTAYEQYFGPGTRLTVT.

A few counts support this clonotype. The chain uses TRBV20-1 and TRBJ2-1, with 13 bases identical to TRBD2. J gave up 2 bases and V 4 bases, and 11 bases lay outside the gene matches. This CDR3 has 18 residues. Per the germline V gene, CDR1 is DFQATT and CDR2 is SNEGSKA (reference sequence). Here the CDR3 reads CSATRTSGGWGAYNEQFF. Written as DNA, the CDR3 is TGCAGTGCTACTAGGACTAGCGGGGGCTGGGGGGCCTACAATGAGCAGTTCTTC.

There are a few counts of this clonotype. The chain couples TRBV28 to TRBJ2-1; D call uncertain. This CDR3 is 15 amino acids long. Germline assignment: CDR1 MDHEN and CDR2 SYDVKM. V was trimmed by 2 bases and J by 0 bases, leaving 8 bases between them. The CDR3 DNA reads as TGTGCCAGCAGTTTAAGGCCGAGCTCCTACAATGAGCAGTTCTTC. This gives the protein CASSLRPSSYNEQFF.

The chain links TRBV7-2 to TRBJ2-3; D not resolved. The V end lost 5 bases, the J end lost 6 bases, and 15 bases lay between the germline ends. Germline V CDR1 and CDR2: SGHTA, FQGNSA. There are 14 residues in the CDR3. The CDR3 nucleotides read TGTGCCAGCAGCCCTGGTTTCCTCCGGGATACGCAGTATTTT. Residues: CASSPGFLRDTQYF.

This clonotype was observed a handful of times. V gene TRBV10-3 combines with J gene TRBJ2-7; weak D call: TRBD2 (5 bases). The V end was cut by 6 bases, the J end by 1 base, with 10 bases between. CDR1 ENHRY and CDR2 SYGVKD come from the germline V gene. This CDR3 comprises 13 residues. The CDR3 region has the DNA TGTGCCATCAGGAAACTAGATTCCTACGAGCAGTACTTC. It codes for CAIRKLDSYEQYF.

This clonotype was counted between two and nine times. The chain links TRBV6-2 or TRBV6-3 to TRBJ2-3, with TRBD2 matching over 10 bases. The V segment lost 6 bases and the J segment 0 bases; nucleotides outside the gene matches: 6. Germline values: CDR1 MNHEY, CDR2 SVGEGT. The CDR3 is 16 residues long. The CDR3 region is CASRLIAGGSTDTQYF. The CDR3 DNA reads TGTGCCAGCAGGCTTATAGCGGGAGGAAGCACAGATACGCAGTATTTT.

V is TRBV7-2 and J is TRBJ2-2; D gene ambiguous. Looked up from germline, CDR1 is SGHTA and CDR2 is FQGNSA. The ends were cut back, 5 bases at V and 1 base at J, with 11 bases in the middle. The CDR3 totals 15 residues. The CDR3 spells CASSARAGNTGELFF. The DNA for the CDR3 is TGTGCCAGCAGCGCGAGAGCAGGGAACACCGGGGAGCTGTTTTTT. Combining the CDR3 with reference TRBV7-2 and TRBJ2-2 gives the whole variable domain GAGVSQSPSNKVTEKGKDVELRCDPISGHTALYWYRQSLGQGLEFLIYFQGNSAPDKSGLPSDRFSAERTGGSVSTLTIQRTQQEDSAVYLCASSARAGNTGELFFGEGSRLTVL.

The CDR3, as DNA: TGTGCCACCAGTGACGTCACAGGGGAAGGGGATACGCAGTATTTT. Translation: CATSDVTGEGDTQYF. This sequence joins TRBV24-1 and TRBJ2-3; TRBD1 matches at 7 bases. The CDR3 spans 15 residues. Germline CDR1 and CDR2: KGHDR and SFDVKD. The V gene end was trimmed by 4 bases and the J gene end by 6 bases; junction bases not matched to a gene: 9.

V and J are TRBV5-4 and TRBJ2-2; D not certain. Germline-derived CDR1 and CDR2 are SGHNT and YYREEE (reference sequence). Trimming cost V 0 bases and J 5 bases, with 11 bases left between them. The CDR3 is 15 residues long. The CDR3 reads CASSLAAAATGELFF. CDR3 DNA sequence: TGTGCCAGCAGCTTGGCCGCGGCAGCAACCGGGGAGCTGTTTTTT.

This chain links TRBV19 with TRBJ1-5, with TRBD1 matching 7 bases. Germline V lookup: CDR1 LNHDA, CDR2 SQIVND (reference sequence). The CDR3 is 15 residues long. The V segment lost 3 bases and the J segment 3 bases; nucleotides outside the gene matches: 5. The CDR3 reads CASSIRQGDNQPQHF. The CDR3 bases are TGTGCCAGTAGTATCCGACAGGGAGACAATCAGCCCCAGCATTTT.

This clonotype was counted a few times. The chain combines TRBV7-2 with TRBJ2-1; 9 nucleotides line up with TRBD2. This CDR3 region has 15 residues. Trimming at V came to 4 bases and at J to 2 bases, leaving 3 bases not matched to a gene. Germline lookup yields CDR1 SGHTA and CDR2 FQGNSA. The CDR3: CASSYLAGPYNEQFF. The CDR3 nucleotides read TGTGCCAGCAGCTATCTAGCGGGGCCCTACAATGAGCAGTTCTTC.

This clonotype has only a few counts. This chain joins TRBV20-1 and TRBJ2-5; 8 nucleotides line up with TRBD2. The CDR3 is 14 amino acids. The V segment lost 7 bases and the J segment 4 bases; nucleotides outside the gene matches: 11. The germline gives CDR1 DFQATT, CDR2 SNEGSKA (reference sequence). In DNA, the CDR3 is TGCAGTGTACTAGCAGCGGGAGTAGGAGAGACCCAGTACTTC. Encoded protein: CSVLAAGVGETQYF.